Listed here are 25 T cell receptor beta chains from one sample, sequenced in a study of T cells after yellow fever vaccination. TCRdb re-derived calls from the 5' RACE reads in MiXCR, one entry per CDR3 protein. The data contain more than 65,000 distinct CDR3 sequences, around 7.1% of them seen just once; the ten biggest clones take up around 30%. Material: CD8+ T cells sorted from PBMCs, obtained more than 8 days after the first yellow fever vaccination. These receptors came from a man between 18 and 35 years old who received the YFV17D yellow fever vaccine.

This clonotype was seen only a few times. The V gene is TRBV3-1, the J gene TRBJ2-3, with 9 bases fitting TRBD1. In germline, CDR1 is LGHDT, CDR2 YNNKEL (reference sequence). This CDR3 spans 15 amino acids. With 4 bases clipped from V and 3 bases from J, the junction kept 5 bases outside the gene matches. CDR3 region: CASSLLGQGTDTQYF. CDR3 coding DNA: TGTGCCAGCAGCCTTTTGGGACAGGGAACAGATACGCAGTATTTT.

There are many counts of this clonotype. The chain is built from TRBV20-1 and TRBJ1-2; 8 positions agree with TRBD1. Germline CDR1 and CDR2: DFQATT and SNEGSKA (reference sequence). J lost 2 bases, V lost 6 bases, and 5 bases had no gene match. CDR3 size: 13 residues. The CDR3 sequence is CSAMTGDNYGYTF. CDR3 nucleotide sequence: TGCAGTGCAATGACAGGGGACAACTATGGCTACACCTTC.

This clonotype was counted a few times. The chain couples TRBV20-1 to TRBJ2-3, with a tentative D call TRBD2 (6 bases). The CDR3 spans 13 residues. V shed 6 bases and J shed 7 bases, with 17 bases lying between them. Germline CDR1 reads DFQATT; CDR2 reads SNEGSKA (reference sequence). The CDR3 sequence is CSAPVAVLNTQYF. The DNA of the CDR3 is TGCAGTGCCCCCGTAGCGGTCCTAAATACGCAGTATTTT.

V usage is TRBV10-3 and J usage is TRBJ2-6, with 10 bases aligning to TRBD2. J was trimmed by 0 bases and V by 5 bases; bases with no gene match: 1. Germline V CDR1 and CDR2: ENHRY, SYGVKD. The CDR3 covers 16 residues. The CDR3 coding sequence is TGTGCCATCAGTAGCGGGGGGGGCTCTGGGGCCAACGTCCTGACTTTC. Amino acid sequence: CAISSGGGSGANVLTF.

This clonotype has a count of ten or more. The chain has TRBV6-2 or TRBV6-3 and TRBJ2-1, with D possibly matching TRBD2 (6 bases). The length of the CDR3 is 13 residues. Germline lookup yields CDR1 MNHEY and CDR2 SVGEGT. V was pared by 0 bases and J by 9 bases, with 9 bases between. The CDR3 protein is CASSYSGGIEQFF. CDR3 nucleotide sequence: TGTGCCAGCAGTTACTCGGGCGGGATTGAGCAGTTCTTC.

The chain recombines TRBV12-3 or TRBV12-4 with TRBJ1-5; unclear D gene. V shed 0 bases and J shed 3 bases, with 6 bases lying between them. This CDR3 has 14 amino acids. CDR3 loop: CASSLAGINQPQHF. CDR3 DNA sequence: TGTGCCAGCAGTTTAGCAGGGATCAATCAGCCCCAGCATTTT.

This clonotype was picked up a small number of times. The V and J genes are TRBV10-3 and TRBJ2-7, with a tentative D call TRBD1 (5 bases). V was trimmed by 7 bases and J by 0 bases, leaving 10 bases between them. This CDR3 contains 13 residues. Germline V gene sequence: CDR1 ENHRY, CDR2 SYGVKD. The CDR3 DNA reads as TGTGCCATCAAAGACAGTCTCTCCTACGAGCAGTACTTC. Amino acids: CAIKDSLSYEQYF.

This clonotype showed up many times. The J gene is TRBJ2-7, the V gene TRBV6-1; 9 bases fit TRBD1. V gave up 5 bases and J gave up 4 bases; unmatched junction bases: 6. The CDR3 has 14 residues. In germline, CDR1 is MNHNS, CDR2 SASEGT. Here the CDR3 reads CASSPGTGKYEQYV. The CDR3 nucleotides read TGTGCCAGCAGTCCCGGGACAGGGAAATACGAGCAGTACGTC.

The chain recombines TRBV30 with TRBJ1-1; D unresolved. The CDR3 contains 11 residues. Germline lookup yields CDR1 GTSNPN and CDR2 SVGIG (reference sequence). Trimming shortened V by 6 bases and J by 4 bases, and 9 bases separated the two germline ends. In DNA form, the CDR3 reads TGTGCCTGCACCTCAGGCACTGAAGCTTTCTTT. Amino acid sequence: CACTSGTEAFF.

This clonotype was counted between two and nine times. The chain is built from TRBV19 and TRBJ1-2, with TRBD1 matching over 9 bases. The CDR3 covers 15 residues. V shed 7 bases and J 4 bases; nucleotides not matched to a gene: 10. Germline V gene sequence: CDR1 LNHDA, CDR2 SQIVND (reference sequence). CDR3 nucleotides: TGTGCCAGTAAAATTTGGGACAGGGACGTCTATGGCTACACCTTC. It translates to CASKIWDRDVYGYTF.

This clonotype was recorded many times. The rearrangement joins TRBV9 to TRBJ2-3, with 9 bases aligning to TRBD2. Germline lookup yields CDR1 SGDLS and CDR2 YYNGEE. With 0 bases clipped from V and 10 bases from J, the junction kept 12 bases outside the gene matches. CDR3 length: 16 residues. For the CDR3, the DNA is TGTGCCAGCAGCGTAGATCGGCGAGCGGGGGGAGAGGCGCAGTATTTT. Translating it yields CASSVDRRAGGEAQYF.

This clonotype was observed many times. This chain uses TRBV4-1 with TRBJ2-2; no reliable D call. Looked up from germline, CDR1 is MGHRA and CDR2 is YSYEKL. V lost 4 bases and J 5 bases, leaving 11 bases between the germline ends. This CDR3 comprises 14 residues. This chain's CDR3 is CASSPRVTTGELFF. The CDR3 bases are TGCGCCAGCAGCCCCCGTGTGACTACCGGGGAGCTGTTTTTT.

In this sample, this clonotype turned up many times. V is TRBV20-1 and J is TRBJ2-7, with D maybe TRBD1 (5 bases). Germline loops: CDR1 DFQATT, CDR2 SNEGSKA (reference sequence). Deletions cut 2 bases from V and 0 bases from J, with 23 bases between. This CDR3 spans 18 amino acids. CDR3 in amino acids: CSARTWQGTPTLSYEQYF. The DNA for the CDR3 is TGCAGTGCTAGAACGTGGCAGGGTACCCCGACCCTCTCCTACGAGCAGTACTTC.

The sample holds many counts of this clonotype. The chain carries TRBV29-1 and TRBJ2-2; D is perhaps TRBD2 (5 bases). Looked up from germline, CDR1 is SQVTM and CDR2 is ANQGSEA. This CDR3 spans 15 amino acids. V lost 7 bases, J lost 4 bases, and 19 bases lay in between. In DNA form, the CDR3 reads TGCAGCGCTAAGGCGGGCGGAAGACTCACCGGGGAGCTGTTTTTT. Translated, it gives CSAKAGGRLTGELFF.

This clonotype was detected only a few times. This chain uses TRBV5-1 with TRBJ1-2; D may be TRBD1 (5 bases). This CDR3 region has 16 residues. CDR1 and CDR2 (germline): SGHRS, YFSETQ. Trimming left V 0 bases short and J 0 bases short, with 12 bases between. The CDR3 DNA reads as TGCGCCAGCAGCTTGGCAACAGGCCCTACTAACTATGGCTACACCTTC. It translates to CASSLATGPTNYGYTF.

Comments on this clonotype: A much larger clone sits a single nucleotide away, making a read error possible. The chain combines TRBV7-9 with TRBJ2-1; no clear D. CDR3 size: 17 residues. Per the germline V gene, CDR1 is SEHNR and CDR2 is FQNEAQ (reference sequence). CDR3 DNA: TGTGCCAACAGCTTAGATGCGCGGCTGAGCTCCTACAATGAGCAGTTCTTC. Its translation is CANSLDARLSSYNEQFF. The entire variable domain, with the rest obtained from reference TRBV7-9 and TRBJ2-1, is as follows: DTGVSQNPRHKITKRGQNVTFRCDPISEHNRLYWYRQTLGQGPEFLTYFQNEAQLEKSRLLSDRFSAERPKGSFSTLEIQRTEQGDSAMYLCANSLDARLSSYNEQFFGPGTRLTVL.

This clonotype has just a few counts. The chain recombines TRBV4-1 with TRBJ2-1; 7 nucleotides align to TRBD1. Germline V lookup: CDR1 MGHRA, CDR2 YSYEKL. The CDR3 runs to 15 residues. Germline trimming cut 3 bases from V and 1 base from J; bases unmatched to any gene: 3. The CDR3 nucleotides are TGCGCCAGCAGCCATCCGACAGGGTCCTACAATGAGCAGTTCTTC. Its translation: CASSHPTGSYNEQFF.

This clonotype was observed a handful of times. The chain uses TRBV4-1 and TRBJ2-2, with 7 bases that match TRBD1. The CDR3 contains 17 residues. The ends lost 3 bases at V and 4 bases at J; junction bases unmatched: 11. Germline lookup yields CDR1 MGHRA and CDR2 YSYEKL. CDR3 coding DNA: TGCGCCAGCAGCCAGTACACGACAGGGCCGGCCACCGGGGAGCTGTTTTTT. Translation: CASSQYTTGPATGELFF.

This clonotype showed up many times. The rearrangement uses TRBV4-3 and TRBJ2-7, with TRBD1 matching over 8 bases. The CDR3 runs 15 residues. V dropped 4 bases and J dropped 0; count of bases not matched to a gene: 5. Germline assignment: CDR1 LGHNA and CDR2 YSLEER. In DNA, the CDR3 is TGCGCCAGCAGCCCCGGACAGGGCAGCTCCTACGAGCAGTACTTC. It encodes CASSPGQGSSYEQYF.

This clonotype occurred many times. The chain carries TRBV29-1 and TRBJ1-1; D remains ambiguous. CDR1 and CDR2 (germline): SQVTM, ANQGSEA. This CDR3 region has 12 residues. Trimming left V 6 bases short and J 0 bases short, with 8 bases between. CDR3 DNA sequence: TGCAGCGTCGCAGTTATGAACACTGAAGCTTTCTTT. Its protein product is CSVAVMNTEAFF.

This clonotype occurred many times. The rearrangement links TRBV12-5 to TRBJ1-1; D is unresolved. The CDR3 covers 19 residues. The germline CDR1 and CDR2 sequences are LGHNT and FRNRAP. Trimming took 1 base from V and 6 from J, leaving 27 bases between them. The CDR3 nucleotides read TGTGCTAGTGGTTTGGCCCCCCTCCCCCGCACAGCTATTAGGGCTGAAGCTTTCTTT. It codes for CASGLAPLPRTAIRAEAFF.

In this sample, this clonotype turned up a few times. This sequence joins TRBV4-1 and TRBJ2-2; D not certain. The CDR3 runs to 12 residues. Trimming stripped 2 bases from V and 7 bases from J, with 5 bases between. Looked up from germline, CDR1 is MGHRA and CDR2 is YSYEKL. The CDR3 loop is CASSQIGGELFF. The CDR3 DNA reads TGCGCCAGCAGCCAAATAGGCGGGGAGCTGTTTTTT.

The sample holds many counts of this clonotype. The chain is built from TRBV5-5 and TRBJ2-1, with unresolved D. This CDR3 has 16 amino acids. With 3 bases removed from V and 0 bases from J, the gap between germline ends came to 13 bases. Germline CDR1 and CDR2: SGHKS and YYEKEE (reference sequence). CDR3: CASSSSHGLSYNEQFF. Here the CDR3 DNA reads TGTGCCAGCAGCTCCTCCCACGGTCTCTCCTACAATGAGCAGTTCTTC.

At least ten counts were recorded for this clonotype. The rearrangement joins TRBV12-3 or TRBV12-4 to TRBJ1-2; D may be TRBD1 (5 bases). The V end lost 7 bases, the J end lost 1 base, and 16 bases lay between the germline ends. The CDR3 consists of 15 residues. DNA for the CDR3: TGTGCCAGCACCCCGCGGGGGTCTCTTAACTATGGCTACACCTTC. Translated, it gives CASTPRGSLNYGYTF.

Comments on this clonotype: The junction and the germline gene differ at one end; a read error may be behind it. CDR3 bases: TGTGTCAGCAGCCTACGTAGCGGGGGGGTATACAATGAGCAGTTCTTC. Its translation: CVSSLRSGGVYNEQFF. The chain joins TRBV3-1 to TRBJ2-1, with 11 bases identical to TRBD2. The CDR3 length is 16 residues. Germline V CDR1 and CDR2: LGHDT, YNNKEL (reference sequence).